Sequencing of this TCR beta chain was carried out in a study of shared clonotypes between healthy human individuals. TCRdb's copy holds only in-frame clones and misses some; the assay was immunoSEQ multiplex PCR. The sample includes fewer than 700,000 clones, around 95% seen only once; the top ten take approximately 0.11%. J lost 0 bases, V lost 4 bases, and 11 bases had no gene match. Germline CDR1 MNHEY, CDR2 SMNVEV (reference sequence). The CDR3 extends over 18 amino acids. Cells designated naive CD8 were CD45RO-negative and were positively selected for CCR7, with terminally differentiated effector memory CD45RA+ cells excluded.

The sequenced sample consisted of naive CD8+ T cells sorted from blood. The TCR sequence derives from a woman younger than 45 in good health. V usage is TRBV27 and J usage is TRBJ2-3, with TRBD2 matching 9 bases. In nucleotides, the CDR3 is TGTGCCAGCAGTTCCTCTGCTACCGGGACTAGCAGCACAGATACGCAGTATTTT. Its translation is CASSSSATGTSSTDTQYF.